This paragraph reports one T cell receptor (beta chain). Its antigen is undetermined. The data belong to a study of cytomegalovirus exposure and HLA in healthy donors. General study results and limits: More clonal expansion characterized HLA-associated TCR beta chains than equally common others in a later analysis. TCR beta V segments were, for the most part, productive about 87% or about 30% of the time in an earlier analysis.

13 Jbeta primers and 60 Vbeta primers were used for the PCR. Libraries were prepared by immunoSEQ multiplex PCR; TCRdb keeps only in-frame clonotypes and omits some of them. Of about 130,000 clones detected, roughly 88% appear once; the ten largest clones hold less than 3.5%. The CDR3 sequence is 16 residues long. V lost 3 bases to trimming and J lost 4 bases, with 19 bases between them. Germline loops: CDR1 SGDLS, CDR2 YYNGEE. The material sequenced was PBMCs. The receptor was isolated from a man in his fifties or sixties in good health and CMV-seronegative. The V and J genes are TRBV9 and TRBJ1-2; D may be TRBD1 (5 bases). The CDR3 protein is CASSGSPRAVTYGYTF. As DNA, the CDR3 is TGTGCCAGCAGCGGATCCCCCAGGGCTGTTACCTATGGCTACACCTTC.